Following are 14 T cell receptor beta chains from one sample sequenced in a study of shared clonotypes between healthy human individuals. Here immunoSEQ multiplex PCR was the method, and the copy in TCRdb shows in-frame clones only, minus some. The sample has roughly 2.6 million clones, approximately 92% seen once. The sample taken for sequencing was naive CD4+ T cells sorted from blood. The subset is: CD45RA+ positively selected. Every receptor here comes from a man aged 18 to 29 in good health.

This clone was detected once. The chain is built from TRBV30 and TRBJ2-3; 11 nucleotides align to TRBD2. The V gene's germline CDR1 is GTSNPN and CDR2 SVGIG (reference sequence). CDR3 length: 16 amino acids. J was trimmed by 2 bases and V by 0 bases; bases with no gene match: 4. This CDR3 is CAWSVRLAGNTDTQYF. The CDR3 DNA sequence: TGTGCCTGGAGTGTACGACTAGCGGGGAACACAGATACGCAGTATTTT.

As to this clone: The same CDR3 also results from other DNA sequences found in this sample. The chain combines TRBV18 with TRBJ2-5, with D possibly TRBD1 on 5 matching bases. Trimming removed 0 bases from V and 2 bases from J, with 7 bases in between. This CDR3 has 14 residues. The V gene's germline CDR1 is KGHSH and CDR2 LQKENI. The CDR3 region is CASSPPPGQETQYF. CDR3 bases: TGTGCCAGCTCACCACCGCCAGGGCAAGAGACCCAGTACTTC.

This chain links TRBV19 with TRBJ1-1; 7 bases fit TRBD1. The junction had 7 bases not matched to a gene; V was cut back by 5 bases and J by 4 bases. Germline values: CDR1 LNHDA, CDR2 SQIVND (reference sequence). The CDR3 totals 14 residues. The CDR3, as DNA: TGTGCCAGTAGTTCGGACAGGCTGGGCACTGAAGCTTTCTTT. Its translation is CASSSDRLGTEAFF.

This chain connects TRBV5-1 to TRBJ1-1; D remains ambiguous. There are 15 residues in the CDR3. Looked up from germline, CDR1 is SGHRS and CDR2 is YFSETQ. Trimming removed 4 bases at V and 3 bases at J, with 16 bases between. Here the CDR3 reads CASSISGPDYTEAFF. The CDR3 region has the DNA TGCGCCAGCAGCATCTCCGGGCCAGATTACACTGAAGCTTTCTTT.

For the CDR3, the DNA is TGTGCCAGCTCACCAATGGGACAGTCCCAAGTGGAGCAGTACTTC. Translating it yields CASSPMGQSQVEQYF. This chain connects TRBV18 to TRBJ2-7, with TRBD1 matching 7 bases. V shed 2 bases, J shed 7 bases, and the junction held 11 bases outside the gene matches. The CDR3 is 15 residues long. Germline V CDR1 and CDR2: KGHSH, LQKENI.

The rearrangement joins TRBV5-1 to TRBJ2-5; D is perhaps TRBD1 (6 bases). Germline lookup yields CDR1 SGHRS and CDR2 YFSETQ. This CDR3 is 11 amino acids long. V was trimmed by 0 bases and J by 10 bases, leaving 7 bases between them. DNA of the CDR3: TGCGCCAGCAGCTTGGAGGGGGACCAGTACTTC. It codes for CASSLEGDQYF.

This chain connects TRBV27 to TRBJ2-3, with 9 bases lining up with TRBD2. There are 15 residues in the CDR3. In germline, CDR1 is MNHEY, CDR2 SMNVEV (reference sequence). V was pared by 6 bases and J by 6 bases, with 10 bases of the junction left unmatched. The CDR3 bases are TGTGCCAGCAGCTTAGCGGGGGTGGGCAAGGATACGCAGTATTTT. This encodes CASSLAGVGKDTQYF.

Notes on this clone: Other DNA sequences in the same sample also yield this CDR3. This rearrangement joins TRBV18 to TRBJ1-1; D not certain. Germline lookup yields CDR1 KGHSH and CDR2 LQKENI. Trimming pared 3 bases from V and 5 bases from J, leaving 7 bases between. The CDR3 runs to 12 residues. CDR3 nucleotides: TGTGCCAGCTCACCGCTTGGAACTGAAGCTTTCTTT. Translated, it gives CASSPLGTEAFF.

The CDR3 here is CASSLGPGSGELFF. In DNA, the CDR3 is TGCGCCAGCAGCCTGGGCCCGGGGTCCGGGGAGCTGTTTTTT. The chain links TRBV5-1 to TRBJ2-2, with D perhaps matching TRBD2 (5 bases). This CDR3 has 14 residues. The V gene's germline CDR1 is SGHRS and CDR2 YFSETQ. V lost 4 bases and J lost 6, with 13 bases in between. Together with reference TRBV5-1 and TRBJ2-2, the CDR3 gives the full variable domain: KAGVTQTPRYLIKTRGQQVTLSCSPISGHRSVSWYQQTPGQGLQFLFEYFSETQRNKGNFPGRFSGRQFSNSRSEMNVSTLELGDSALYLCASSLGPGSGELFFGEGSRLTVL.

The CDR3 nucleotides are TGTGCCAGCAGTTTAAGACAAGCACTGGAGACCCAGTACTTC. Its translation: CASSLRQALETQYF. This chain links TRBV28 with TRBJ2-5; D is uncertain. The length of the CDR3 is 14 residues. With 2 bases removed from V and 5 bases from J, the gap between germline ends came to 12 bases. CDR1 and CDR2 from the germline V gene are MDHEN and SYDVKM.

The genes are TRBV6-1 and TRBJ2-7; the D gene is possibly TRBD1 (6 bases). Trimming cost V 2 bases and J 0 bases, with 11 bases left between them. This CDR3 is built from 15 residues. Germline V gene sequence: CDR1 MNHNS, CDR2 SASEGT. CDR3 DNA sequence: TGTGCCAGCAGTGAACAGACAGGTTCCTCCTACGAGCAGTACTTC. It yields the protein CASSEQTGSSYEQYF.

The gene calls are TRBV6-5 and TRBJ2-3; D not resolved. The CDR3 length is 14 residues. The V and J ends lost 6 bases and 5 bases respectively, with 15 bases between them. CDR1 and CDR2 from the germline V gene are MNHEY and SVGAGI. CDR3 nucleotide sequence: TGTGCCAGCAGCCCTCCTGATCCTGGAGATACGCAGTATTTT. It yields the protein CASSPPDPGDTQYF.

This chain connects TRBV18 to TRBJ2-1; 12 bases match TRBD2. V lost 3 bases to trimming and J lost 13 bases; unmatched junction nucleotides: 10. Germline loops: CDR1 KGHSH, CDR2 LQKENI. The CDR3 runs 15 residues. The CDR3 region has the DNA TGTGCCAGCTCACCCGGACTAGCGGGGCCGTCCCCTCAGTTCTTC. Residues: CASSPGLAGPSPQFF. The variable domain in full, with the rest retrieved from reference TRBV18 and TRBJ2-1, is NAGVMQNPRHLVRRRGQEARLRCSPMKGHSHVYWYRQLPEEGLKFMVYLQKENIIDESGMPKERFSAEFPKEGPSILRIQQVVRGDSAAYFCASSPGLAGPSPQFFGPGTRLTVL.

The chain has TRBV19 and TRBJ2-7, with D perhaps being TRBD1 or TRBD2 (5 bases each). CDR1 is LNHDA and CDR2 is SQIVND in the germline V gene (reference sequence). There are 15 residues in the CDR3. V lost 2 bases, J lost 0 bases, and 11 bases lay in between. The CDR3 coding sequence is TGTGCCAGTAGTATACCCGGGACCCTCTCCTACGAGCAGTACTTC. Protein: CASSIPGTLSYEQYF.